This entry lists 10 T cell receptor beta chains sequenced from one sample in a study of shared clonotypes between healthy human individuals. TCRdb's table, derived via immunoSEQ multiplex PCR, lists solely in-frame clones and lacks some. The sample lists approximately 1.4 million clones; 98% were seen once. The sequenced material came from naive CD4+ T cells sorted from blood. Subset in this sample: CD45RA+ positively selected. These TCRs come from a young man in good health.

This CDR3 reads CASSLGVPGNEQFF. The CDR3 DNA reads TGTGCCAGCAGCCTGGGGGTCCCGGGGAATGAGCAGTTCTTC. V and J are TRBV5-5 and TRBJ2-1; D may match TRBD1 or TRBD2 (5 bases each). Trimming cost V 4 bases and J 7 bases, with 15 bases left between them. This CDR3 contains 14 residues. Germline V gene data show CDR1 as SGHKS and CDR2 as YYEKEE (reference sequence).

The chain uses TRBV28 and TRBJ1-5; tentative D call: TRBD1 (5 bases). Germline values: CDR1 MDHEN, CDR2 SYDVKM. The CDR3 contains 13 residues. V was cut by 5 bases and J by 7 bases, with 12 bases left in between. The CDR3 DNA is TGTGCCAGCAGTCCGGGGGGATTACAGCCCCAGCATTTT. Protein: CASSPGGLQPQHF. Using reference TRBV28 and TRBJ1-5 for the parts outside the CDR3, the full variable domain is DVKVTQSSRYLVKRTGEKVFLECVQDMDHENMFWYRQDPGLGLRLIYFSYDVKMKEKGDIPEGYSVSREKKERFSLILESASTNQTSMYLCASSPGGLQPQHFGDGTRLSIL.

The J gene is TRBJ2-7, the V gene TRBV30; D possibly uses TRBD1 or TRBD2 (5 bases each). The CDR3 is 11 residues long. The V end was cut by 5 bases, the J end by 4 bases, with 9 bases between. Germline-derived CDR1 and CDR2 are GTSNPN and SVGIG (reference sequence). The CDR3 region has the DNA TGTGCCTGGGGGGGTGTGTACGAGCAGTACTTC. Its protein product is CAWGGVYEQYF.

The CDR3 sequence: CASSRSGTSNYGYTF. Written as DNA, the CDR3 is TGTGCCAGCAGCAGATCCGGGACATCGAATTATGGCTACACCTTC. V usage is TRBV28 and J usage is TRBJ1-2; D perhaps matches TRBD1 (6 bases). The V gene lost 6 bases and the J gene lost 5 bases, with 19 bases spanning the gap. The CDR3 length is 15 residues. Germline V gives CDR1 MDHEN, CDR2 SYDVKM.

The chain recombines TRBV6-1 with TRBJ1-5; D might be TRBD1 (5 bases). The CDR3 runs 15 residues. The V end was cut by 6 bases, the J end by 6 bases, with 18 bases between. CDR1 and CDR2 from the germline V gene are MNHNS and SASEGT. The CDR3 DNA reads as TGTGCCAGCAGCCTGGCGGGGGGGGTCCCTCAGCCCCAGCATTTT. Translation: CASSLAGGVPQPQHF.

The chain links TRBV18 to TRBJ2-3; D unclear. The V end was cut by 6 bases, the J end by 3 bases, with 10 bases between. This CDR3 comprises 13 residues. Looked up from germline, CDR1 is KGHSH and CDR2 is LQKENI. The CDR3 DNA is TGTGCCAGCTCGACGGACGGAACAGATACGCAGTATTTT. Protein: CASSTDGTDTQYF.

The CDR3 DNA reads TGTGCCAGCAGGGTGGGAGCGAGCACAGATACGCAGTATTTT. It is translated as CASRVGASTDTQYF. The chain couples TRBV5-4 to TRBJ2-3, with D maybe TRBD2 (5 bases). V lost 5 bases to trimming and J lost 0 bases, with 10 bases between them. Germline CDR1 and CDR2: SGHNT and YYREEE (reference sequence). The CDR3 has 14 amino acids.

This chain joins TRBV6-5 and TRBJ2-7; D possibly corresponds to TRBD1 (6 bases). This CDR3 is built from 12 residues. V lost 5 bases and J lost 6, with 11 bases in between. The V gene's germline CDR1 is MNHEY and CDR2 SVGAGI. The CDR3 is CASSNTGIEQYF. Written as DNA, the CDR3 is TGTGCCAGCAGTAATACAGGGATCGAGCAGTACTTC.

As for this clone: The sample holds other DNA sequences that translate to the same CDR3. The chain links TRBV4-3 to TRBJ2-1, with D possibly being TRBD1 (5 bases). The CDR3 consists of 13 residues. Germline V gene sequence: CDR1 LGHNA, CDR2 YSLEER. V dropped 0 bases and J dropped 8 bases, with 8 bases sitting between them. CDR3 bases: TGCGCCAGCAGCCAAGATATAGGGGATGAGCAGTTCTTC. Translating gives CASSQDIGDEQFF.

The chain has TRBV9 and TRBJ2-7; 11 bases fit TRBD2. V lost 2 bases, J lost 3 bases, and 4 bases stayed unmatched. CDR3 length: 15 amino acids. The germline V gene encodes CDR1 SGDLS and CDR2 YYNGEE. The DNA of the CDR3 is TGTGCCAGCAGCGTTAGCCTAGCGGGGGGCTACGAGCAGTACTTC. This codes for CASSVSLAGGYEQYF.